The clone carrying this TCR beta chain was seen more than once but under ten times. The data originate from a study of blood T cell repertoires in COVID-19. Libraries were prepared by immunoSEQ multiplex PCR; TCRdb keeps only in-frame clonotypes and omits some of them. The table has more than 200,000 clones, around 89% seen once; the top ten hold over 4%. This CDR3 contains 15 residues. The V gene lost 1 base and the J gene lost 5 bases, with 14 bases spanning the gap. CDR1 and CDR2 (germline): SGHAT, FQNNGV. This chain uses TRBV11-2 with TRBJ1-1; D may be TRBD1 (6 bases). Sequenced material: PBMCs or T cells enriched from blood (not recorded which). This clonotype was sampled from a woman between 25 and 40 years old who had recovered from COVID-19. CDR3 sequence reads: CASSLGYRVGTEAFF. CDR3 nucleotides: TGTGCCAGCAGCTTAGGTTACAGGGTAGGGACTGAAGCTTTCTTT. Together with reference TRBV11-2 and TRBJ1-1, the CDR3 gives the full variable domain: EAGVAQSPRYKIIEKRQSVAFWCNPISGHATLYWYQQILGQGPKLLIQFQNNGVVDDSQLPKDRFSAERLKGVDSTLKIQPAKLEDSAVYLCASSLGYRVGTEAFFGQGTRLTVV.